This entry lists 26 T cell receptor beta chains sequenced from one sample in a study of patients and donors after allogeneic stem cell transplantation (TCRdb year 2020). To prepare the library, RT-PCR was applied. TCRdb records NextSeq 550 as the sequencer. The public reads were quality trimmed at Q25 with fastp and then assembled into clones with MiXCR by TCRdb, keeping productive beta chains. Each entry merges the rows of one CDR3 protein and shows their most common DNA and genes. This sample gives about 960,000 distinct CDR3 sequences in total; about a sixth of them show up just once. The ten biggest clones cover around 6% of the sample. The sample consisted of blood, either unsorted or a sorted T cell fraction (not recorded which). The source of these receptors is a human donor who was either an allogeneic HSCT recipient or a stem cell or donor lymphocyte infusion donor (not recorded which). It is not recorded whose cells these are; they may come from a transplant donor.

The chain joins TRBV4-1 to TRBJ2-1; maybe TRBD2 (6 bases). The V end was cut by 0 bases, the J end by 10 bases, with 13 bases between. Germline V lookup: CDR1 MGHRA, CDR2 YSYEKL. The CDR3 loop spans 14 amino acids. CDR3 coding DNA: TGCGCCAGCAGCCAAGAGGGAGGTTTGCTAGAGCAGTTCTTC. The encoded protein is CASSQEGGLLEQFF.

V usage is TRBV6-2 or TRBV6-3 and J usage is TRBJ1-1, with TRBD1 as a possible D gene (5 bases). The V gene lost 5 bases and the J gene lost 1 base, with 11 bases spanning the gap. In germline, CDR1 is MNHEY, CDR2 SVGEGT. CDR3 length: 14 residues. The CDR3 coding sequence is TGTGCCAGCAGTACCAGGGTGCCGAACACTGAAGCTTTCTTT. Translating gives CASSTRVPNTEAFF.

This clonotype was detected a few times. The CDR3 here is CSARGKAGRAYF. In DNA form, the CDR3 reads TGCAGTGCTAGAGGCAAAGCGGGCCGAGCATACTTC. The rearrangement joins TRBV20-1 to TRBJ2-4; tentatively, D is TRBD2 (6 bases). Germline assignment: CDR1 DFQATT and CDR2 SNEGSKA (reference sequence). This CDR3 is 12 amino acids long. Trimming took off 1 base at V and 16 bases at J, with 17 bases between the two ends.

This chain links TRBV3-1 with TRBJ2-2; perhaps D is TRBD1 or TRBD2 (5 bases each). The germline V gene has CDR1 LGHDT and CDR2 YNNKEL (reference sequence). V dropped 0 bases and J dropped 6 bases, with 14 bases sitting between them. CDR3 length: 16 amino acids. CDR3 sequence (DNA): TGTGCCAGCAGCCAAGAGGATGAGGGGACCCCCGGGGAGCTGTTTTTT. Protein: CASSQEDEGTPGELFF. Variable domain in full (rest from reference TRBV3-1 and TRBJ2-2): DTAVSQTPKYLVTQMGNDKSIKCEQNLGHDTMYWYKQDSKKFLKIMFSYNNKELIINETVPNRFSPKSPDKAHLNLHINSLELGDSAVYFCASSQEDEGTPGELFFGEGSRLTVL.

This clonotype showed up just a few times. This rearrangement joins TRBV27 to TRBJ2-2, with a weak D call TRBD1 (5 bases). This CDR3 region has 17 residues. Between the trimmed V and J ends, which lost 1 base and 0 bases, there was a span of 12 bases. CDR1 is MNHEY and CDR2 is SMNVEV in the germline V gene (reference sequence). The CDR3 loop reads CASSLFSQGANTGELFF. CDR3 bases: TGTGCCAGCAGTTTATTTAGCCAGGGCGCGAACACCGGGGAGCTGTTTTTT.

This clonotype has ten or more counts. The junction differs from germline at one of its ends, possibly a read error. This chain connects TRBV6-1 to TRBJ2-1, with D tentatively TRBD2 (5 bases). CDR3 length equals 12 residues. Germline V gene sequence: CDR1 MNHNS, CDR2 SASEGT. The DNA of the CDR3 is TGCGCCAGCAGTGAGGGCTACAATGAGCAGTTCTTC. Translated, it gives CASSEGYNEQFF.

This clonotype has only a few counts. The V and J genes are TRBV5-1 and TRBJ1-6; D is uncertain. Trimming pared 2 bases from V and 13 bases from J, leaving 16 bases between. Germline CDR1 and CDR2: SGHRS and YFSETQ. CDR3 length equals 14 residues. CDR3 amino acids: CASSLTGPDHPLHF. DNA of the CDR3: TGCGCCAGCAGCTTAACCGGGCCCGATCATCCCCTCCACTTT.

This clonotype was counted a few times. The chain employs TRBV11-2 and TRBJ2-1; the match to TRBD2 covers 14 bases. The germline V gene encodes CDR1 SGHAT and CDR2 FQNNGV. V trimming: 2 bases; J trimming: 8 bases; junction bases outside the gene matches: 5. CDR3 length: 16 residues. CDR3 nucleotide sequence: TGTGCCAGCAGCTTATCCGGGACTAGCGGGAGCTATGAGCAGTTCTTC. Its protein product is CASSLSGTSGSYEQFF.

This clonotype was seen more than once but under ten times. The V gene is TRBV13, the J gene TRBJ2-1; unclear D gene. V was clipped by 0 bases and J by 8 bases, with 5 bases between them. There are 12 residues in the CDR3. CDR1 is PRHDT and CDR2 is FYEKMQ in the germline V gene (reference sequence). The CDR3 nucleotides read TGTGCCAGCAGCTTAGGCCGGCATGAGCAGTTCTTC. This gives the protein CASSLGRHEQFF.

J is TRBJ2-1 and V is TRBV5-1; D is possibly TRBD1 or TRBD2 (6 bases each). Germline lookup yields CDR1 SGHRS and CDR2 YFSETQ. Trimming removed 5 bases from V and 2 bases from J, with 11 bases in between. The CDR3 length is 14 residues. The CDR3 protein is CASRPEGAYNEQFF. The DNA of the CDR3 is TGCGCCAGCAGGCCGGAGGGGGCCTACAATGAGCAGTTCTTC.

This clonotype was observed a handful of times. This chain uses TRBV4-3 with TRBJ2-2, with TRBD1 matching 11 bases. V shed 5 bases and J 4 bases; nucleotides not matched to a gene: 9. Germline CDR1 LGHNA, CDR2 YSLEER. This CDR3 has 17 residues. CDR3 in amino acids: CASSLGQGEIGTGELFF. CDR3 in DNA: TGCGCCAGCAGCTTGGGACAGGGGGAGATTGGCACCGGGGAGCTGTTTTTT.

V is TRBV20-1 and J is TRBJ2-3; D gene unclear. Germline V gene lookup returns CDR1 DFQATT and CDR2 SNEGSKA (reference sequence). Between the trimmed V and J ends, which lost 4 bases and 6 bases, there was a span of 20 bases. The CDR3 is 15 residues long. The CDR3 DNA is TGCAGTGCTACATTTACCTCAGTGGGTACGGATACGCAGTATTTT. It codes for CSATFTSVGTDTQYF.

A note on this clonotype: Since a much larger clone is just one base distant, this may be a read error. The chain combines TRBV12-3 or TRBV12-4 with TRBJ1-2; unclear D gene. This CDR3 is built from 13 residues. DNA of the CDR3: TGTGCCACCAGTTCCGGCCTGCCCTTTGGCTACACCTTC. Its translation: CATSSGLPFGYTF.

This sequence joins TRBV4-3 and TRBJ2-1; D perhaps matches TRBD1 (5 bases). The CDR3 extends over 18 amino acids. Trimming stripped 0 bases from V and 5 bases from J, with 20 bases between. Germline lookup yields CDR1 LGHNA and CDR2 YSLEER. CDR3 DNA: TGCGCCAGCAGCCAAGATTTGACAGTATTTGGAGTGGACAATGAGCAGTTCTTC. Translating gives CASSQDLTVFGVDNEQFF.

This clonotype was seen ten or more times. The chain carries TRBV5-1 and TRBJ2-3; the D gene is possibly TRBD1 (5 bases). The germline V gene has CDR1 SGHRS and CDR2 YFSETQ. Trimming pared 4 bases from V and 0 bases from J, leaving 15 bases between. The CDR3 loop spans 16 amino acids. The CDR3 bases are TGCGCCAGCAGCCTGGGAAGGACACCCAGCACAGATACGCAGTATTTT. Amino acids: CASSLGRTPSTDTQYF.

This chain links TRBV6-5 with TRBJ1-1; no clear D gene. The germline V and J ends were trimmed by 4 bases and 1 base, with 7 bases remaining between them. Germline assignment: CDR1 MNHEY and CDR2 SVGAGI. The CDR3 has 13 residues. CDR3 nucleotide sequence: TGTGCCAGCAGTTCCAGCGAGAACACTGAAGCTTTCTTT. Protein: CASSSSENTEAFF.

There are a few counts of this clonotype. The chain carries TRBV4-2 and TRBJ1-3; D possibly corresponds to TRBD1 (6 bases). Germline V gene sequence: CDR1 LGHNA, CDR2 YNFKEQ. The ends were cut back, 4 bases at V and 0 bases at J, with 16 bases in the middle. The CDR3 runs to 17 residues. The CDR3 protein is CASSPSRGTSSGNTIYF. In DNA, the CDR3 is TGTGCCAGCAGCCCTAGTAGAGGGACAAGCTCTGGAAACACCATATATTTT.

The chain couples TRBV27 to TRBJ2-7, with D perhaps matching TRBD1 or TRBD2 (5 bases each). Trimming pared 4 bases from V and 6 bases from J, leaving 19 bases between. Germline V lookup: CDR1 MNHEY, CDR2 SMNVEV (reference sequence). This CDR3 region has 15 residues. The CDR3 DNA is TGTGCCAGCAGTTCGACCGGGACCGTCCTTGGCGAGCAGTACTTC. Its protein is CASSSTGTVLGEQYF.

The rearrangement joins TRBV15 to TRBJ2-1; 7 nucleotides align to TRBD2. The CDR3 contains 18 residues. With 1 base clipped from V and 2 bases from J, the junction kept 11 bases outside the gene matches. Looked up from germline, CDR1 is LNHNV and CDR2 is YYDKDF (reference sequence). The CDR3 bases are TGTGCCACCAGCAGAGTCGGATTCACTAGCGCCGCCTACAATGAGCAGTTCTTC. Its translation is CATSRVGFTSAAYNEQFF.

This clonotype has just a few counts. This rearrangement joins TRBV3-1 to TRBJ1-4, with D tentatively TRBD1 (6 bases). Trimming took 0 bases from V and 6 from J, leaving 17 bases between them. Looked up from germline, CDR1 is LGHDT and CDR2 is YNNKEL (reference sequence). This CDR3 is built from 17 residues. The CDR3 DNA reads as TGTGCCAGCAGCCAAGATCTCGGGGGCAGGGAGGATGAAAAACTGTTTTTT. Translation: CASSQDLGGREDEKLFF.

V and J are TRBV18 and TRBJ2-1; 11 bases align to TRBD2. This CDR3 has 16 amino acids. Germline CDR1 and CDR2: KGHSH and LQKENI. Trimming cost V 5 bases and J 8 bases; bases outside gene matches: 11. Here the CDR3 reads CASSSKTSGVVYEQFF. CDR3 DNA: TGTGCCAGCTCATCGAAGACTAGCGGGGTAGTCTATGAGCAGTTCTTC.

This clonotype was recorded a few times. V is TRBV5-1 and J is TRBJ1-1; 7 bases match TRBD1. CDR1 is SGHRS and CDR2 is YFSETQ in the germline V gene. The CDR3 spans 15 residues. J lost 0 bases, V lost 3 bases, and 5 bases had no gene match. The CDR3 bases are TGCGCCAGCAGCTGGGACAGCCCTATGAACACTGAAGCTTTCTTT. It encodes CASSWDSPMNTEAFF.

The sample holds a few counts of this clonotype. This chain links TRBV20-1 with TRBJ2-1, with 7 bases aligning to TRBD1. V was pared by 0 bases and J by 9 bases, with 11 bases of the junction left unmatched. Germline-derived CDR1 and CDR2 are DFQATT and SNEGSKA (reference sequence). The length of the CDR3 is 15 residues. The DNA of the CDR3 is TGCAGTGCTAGAGATCCCGGGCAGGGGGTGAGTGAGCAGTTCTTC. Its translation: CSARDPGQGVSEQFF.

This clonotype was seen a few times. The chain recombines TRBV5-1 with TRBJ2-7, with D perhaps matching TRBD2 (6 bases). The V gene's germline CDR1 is SGHRS and CDR2 YFSETQ. Trimming removed 2 bases at V and 0 bases at J, with 12 bases between. This CDR3 region has 15 residues. For the CDR3, the DNA is TGCGCCAGCAGCTTATTAGCGGTTAGCTCCTACGAGCAGTACTTC. Residues: CASSLLAVSSYEQYF.

This clonotype was observed a handful of times. The gene calls are TRBV15 and TRBJ2-3; 11 positions agree with TRBD2. Trimming cost V 2 bases and J 2 bases; bases outside gene matches: 3. This CDR3 has 16 amino acids. The germline V gene has CDR1 LNHNV and CDR2 YYDKDF (reference sequence). CDR3 bases: TGTGCCACCAGCAGACTAGCGGGGGGCGACACAGATACGCAGTATTTT. Protein product: CATSRLAGGDTDTQYF.

This rearrangement joins TRBV30 to TRBJ1-1; unclear D gene. The CDR3 totals 13 residues. Germline CDR1 reads GTSNPN; CDR2 reads SVGIG (reference sequence). V was pared by 2 bases and J by 1 base, with 8 bases between. The CDR3 loop is CAWSLGQNTEAFF. In DNA, the CDR3 is TGTGCCTGGAGTTTAGGCCAGAACACTGAAGCTTTCTTT.